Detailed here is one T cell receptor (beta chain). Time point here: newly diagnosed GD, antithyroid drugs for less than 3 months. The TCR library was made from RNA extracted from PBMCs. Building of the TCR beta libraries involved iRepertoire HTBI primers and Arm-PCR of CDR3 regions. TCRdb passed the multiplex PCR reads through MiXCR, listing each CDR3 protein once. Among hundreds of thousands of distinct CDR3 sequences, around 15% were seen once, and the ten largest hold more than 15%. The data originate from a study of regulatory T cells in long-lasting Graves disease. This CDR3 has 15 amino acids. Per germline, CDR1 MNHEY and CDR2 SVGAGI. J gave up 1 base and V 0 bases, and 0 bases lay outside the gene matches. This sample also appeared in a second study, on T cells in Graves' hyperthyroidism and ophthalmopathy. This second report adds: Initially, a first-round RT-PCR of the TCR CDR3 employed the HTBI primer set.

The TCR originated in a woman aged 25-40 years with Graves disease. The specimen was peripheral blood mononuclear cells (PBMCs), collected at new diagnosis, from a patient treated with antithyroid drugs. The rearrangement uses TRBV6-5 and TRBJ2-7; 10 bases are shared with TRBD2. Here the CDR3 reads CASSYSLAGSYEQYF. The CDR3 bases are TGTGCCAGCAGTTACTCACTAGCGGGATCCTACGAGCAGTACTTC.